This entry concerns a single T cell receptor (beta chain). No antigen is known for it. Germline CDR1 is DFQATT and CDR2 is SNEGSKA (reference sequence). The CDR3 spans 15 residues. V lost 5 bases and J 1 base, leaving 16 bases between the germline ends. This sample was taken from a study of response to subunit inactivated influenza vaccine. Each CDR3 protein gets one entry after TCRdb re-called the RT-PCR reads with MiXCR. The table includes hundreds of thousands of distinct CDR3 sequences, more than 15% detected once. Findings and caveats of the study: Each seasonal influenza vaccination recruits few new T cells, the authors suggested.

The sequence was obtained from a man aged 45-69 years who received an inactivated influenza vaccine. The chain links TRBV20-1 to TRBJ2-3; D assignment may be TRBD1 or TRBD2 (5 bases each). This specimen was CD4+ T cells sorted from PBMCs, taken roughly 24 months after vaccination. This CDR3 is CSAGLRETGTDTQYF. CDR3 in DNA: TGCAGTGCTGGACTCAGGGAGACGGGCACAGATACGCAGTATTTT.